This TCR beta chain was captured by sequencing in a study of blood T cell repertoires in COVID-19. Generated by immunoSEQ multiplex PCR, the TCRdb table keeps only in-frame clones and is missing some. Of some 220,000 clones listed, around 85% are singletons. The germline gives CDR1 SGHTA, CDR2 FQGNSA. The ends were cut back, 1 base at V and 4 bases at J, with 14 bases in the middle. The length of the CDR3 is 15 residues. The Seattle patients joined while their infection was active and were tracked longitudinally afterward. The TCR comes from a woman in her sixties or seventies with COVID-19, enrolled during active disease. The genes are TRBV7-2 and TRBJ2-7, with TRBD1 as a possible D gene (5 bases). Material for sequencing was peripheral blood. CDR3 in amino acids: CASSLESGRAYEQYF. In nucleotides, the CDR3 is TGTGCCAGCAGCTTAGAGTCGGGCAGGGCGTACGAGCAGTACTTC.